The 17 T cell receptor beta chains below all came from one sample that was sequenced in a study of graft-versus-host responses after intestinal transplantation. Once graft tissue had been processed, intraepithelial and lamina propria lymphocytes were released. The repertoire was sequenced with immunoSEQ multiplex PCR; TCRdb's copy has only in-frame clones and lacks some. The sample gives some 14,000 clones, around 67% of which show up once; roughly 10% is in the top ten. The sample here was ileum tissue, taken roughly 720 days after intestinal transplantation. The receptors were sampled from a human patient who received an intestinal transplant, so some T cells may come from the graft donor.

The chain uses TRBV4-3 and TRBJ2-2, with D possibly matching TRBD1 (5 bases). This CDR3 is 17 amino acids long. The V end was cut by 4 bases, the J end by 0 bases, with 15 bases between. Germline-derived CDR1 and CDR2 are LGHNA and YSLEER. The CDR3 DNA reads TGCGCCAGCAGCCGCAAGGGCAGGGTCCCGAACACCGGGGAGCTGTTTTTT. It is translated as CASSRKGRVPNTGELFF.

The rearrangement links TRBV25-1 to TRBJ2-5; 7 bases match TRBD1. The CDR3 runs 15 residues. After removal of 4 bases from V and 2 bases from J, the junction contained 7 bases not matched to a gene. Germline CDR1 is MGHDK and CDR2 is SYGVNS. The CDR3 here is CASSASGQPQETQYF. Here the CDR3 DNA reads TGTGCCAGCAGTGCCTCGGGACAGCCTCAAGAGACCCAGTACTTC.

The CDR3 reads CASSEVGQANGYTF. CDR3 DNA sequence: TGTGCCAGCAGTGAAGTAGGACAGGCCAATGGCTACACCTTC. The chain links TRBV6-1 to TRBJ1-2; TRBD1 aligns across 7 bases. The CDR3 loop spans 14 amino acids. Germline V gives CDR1 MNHNS, CDR2 SASEGT. Trimming removed 1 base from V and 6 bases from J; junction bases left unmatched: 5.

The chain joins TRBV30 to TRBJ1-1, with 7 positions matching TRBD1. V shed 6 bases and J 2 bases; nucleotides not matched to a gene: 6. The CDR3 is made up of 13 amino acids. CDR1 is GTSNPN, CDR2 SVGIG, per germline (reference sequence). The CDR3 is CACMGQLNTEAFF. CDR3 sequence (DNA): TGTGCCTGCATGGGACAGCTAAACACTGAAGCTTTCTTT.

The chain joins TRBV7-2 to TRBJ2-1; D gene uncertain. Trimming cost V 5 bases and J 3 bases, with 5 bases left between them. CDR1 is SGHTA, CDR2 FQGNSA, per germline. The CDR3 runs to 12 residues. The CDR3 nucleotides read TGTGCCAGCAGCGCCAGCTACAATGAGCAGTTCTTC. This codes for CASSASYNEQFF.

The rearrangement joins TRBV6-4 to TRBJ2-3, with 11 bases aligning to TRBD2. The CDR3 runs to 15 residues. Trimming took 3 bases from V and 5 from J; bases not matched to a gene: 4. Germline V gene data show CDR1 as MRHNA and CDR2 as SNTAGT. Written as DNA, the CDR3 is TGTGCCAGCAGTGAACTAGCGGGGGAAAAAGATACGCAGTATTTT. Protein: CASSELAGEKDTQYF.

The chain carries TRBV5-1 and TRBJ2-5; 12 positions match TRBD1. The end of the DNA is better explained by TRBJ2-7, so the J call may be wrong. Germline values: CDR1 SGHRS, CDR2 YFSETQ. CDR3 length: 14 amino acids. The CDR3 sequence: CASRPGTGGAEQYF. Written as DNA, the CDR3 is TGCGCCAGCAGGCCCGGGACAGGGGGCGCCGAGCAGTACTTC.

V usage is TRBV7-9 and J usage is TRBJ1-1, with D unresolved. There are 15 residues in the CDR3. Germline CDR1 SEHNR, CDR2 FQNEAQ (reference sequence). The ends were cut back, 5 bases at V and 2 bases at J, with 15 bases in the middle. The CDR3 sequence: CASSPQLVPNTEAFF. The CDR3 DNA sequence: TGTGCCAGCAGCCCACAGTTGGTCCCAAACACTGAAGCTTTCTTT.

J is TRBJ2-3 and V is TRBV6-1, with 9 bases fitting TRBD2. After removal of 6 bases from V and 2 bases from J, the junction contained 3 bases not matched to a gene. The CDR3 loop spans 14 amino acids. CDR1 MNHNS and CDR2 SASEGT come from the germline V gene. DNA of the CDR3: TGTGCCAGCAGAATAGCGGGGGACACAGATACGCAGTATTTT. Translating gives CASRIAGDTDTQYF.

CDR3 loop: CASSHARRPYNEQFF. The CDR3 DNA follows: TGTGCCAGCAGCCATGCTAGGAGGCCATACAATGAGCAGTTCTTC. The chain couples TRBV7-9 to TRBJ2-1, with a possible D match to TRBD2 (5 bases). The CDR3 runs to 15 residues. The V and J ends lost 5 bases and 4 bases respectively, with 15 bases between them. CDR1 is SEHNR and CDR2 is FQNEAQ in the germline V gene (reference sequence).

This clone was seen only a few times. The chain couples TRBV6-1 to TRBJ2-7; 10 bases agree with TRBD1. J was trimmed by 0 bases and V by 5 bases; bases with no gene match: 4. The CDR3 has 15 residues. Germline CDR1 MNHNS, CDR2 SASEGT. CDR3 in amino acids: CASSSRTGGSYEQYF. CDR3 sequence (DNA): TGTGCCAGCAGTTCCCGGACAGGGGGCTCCTACGAGCAGTACTTC.

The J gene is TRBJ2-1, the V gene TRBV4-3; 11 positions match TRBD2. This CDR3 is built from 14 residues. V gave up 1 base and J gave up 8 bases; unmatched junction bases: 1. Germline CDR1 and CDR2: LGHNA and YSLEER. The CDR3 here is CASSQGLAGYEQFF. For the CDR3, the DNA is TGCGCCAGCAGCCAAGGACTAGCGGGGTATGAGCAGTTCTTC.

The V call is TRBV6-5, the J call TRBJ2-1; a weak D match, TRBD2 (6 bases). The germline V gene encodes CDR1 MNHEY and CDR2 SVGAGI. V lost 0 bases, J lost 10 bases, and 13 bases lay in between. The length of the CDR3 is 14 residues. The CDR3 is CASSYSDTSREQFF. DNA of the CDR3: TGTGCCAGCAGTTACTCAGATACTAGCCGCGAGCAGTTCTTC.

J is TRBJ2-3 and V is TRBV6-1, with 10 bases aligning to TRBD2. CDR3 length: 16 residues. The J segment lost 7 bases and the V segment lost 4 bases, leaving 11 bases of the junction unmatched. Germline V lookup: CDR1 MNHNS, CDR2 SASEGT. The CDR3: CASSGLAGERENTQYF. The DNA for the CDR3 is TGTGCCAGCAGTGGGCTAGCGGGGGAGCGGGAGAATACGCAGTATTTT.

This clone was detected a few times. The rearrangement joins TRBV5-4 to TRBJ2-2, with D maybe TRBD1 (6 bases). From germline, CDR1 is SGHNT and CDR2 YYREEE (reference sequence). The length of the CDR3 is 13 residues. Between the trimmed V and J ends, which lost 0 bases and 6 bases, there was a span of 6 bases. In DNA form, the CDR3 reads TGTGCCAGCAGCTTGGACAGGGCCGGGGAGCTGTTTTTT. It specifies CASSLDRAGELFF. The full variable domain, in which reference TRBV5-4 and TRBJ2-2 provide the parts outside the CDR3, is ETGVTQSPTHLIKTRGQQVTLRCSSQSGHNTVSWYQQALGQGPQFIFQYYREEENGRGNFPPRFSGLQFPNYSSELNVNALELDDSALYLCASSLDRAGELFFGEGSRLTVL.

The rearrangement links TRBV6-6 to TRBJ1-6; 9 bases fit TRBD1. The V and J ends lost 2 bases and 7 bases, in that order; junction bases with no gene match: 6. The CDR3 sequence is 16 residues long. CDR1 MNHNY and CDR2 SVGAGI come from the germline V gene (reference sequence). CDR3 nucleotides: TGTGCCAGCAGTTACGTAACAGGGGGCCGCAATTCACCCCTCCACTTT. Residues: CASSYVTGGRNSPLHF.

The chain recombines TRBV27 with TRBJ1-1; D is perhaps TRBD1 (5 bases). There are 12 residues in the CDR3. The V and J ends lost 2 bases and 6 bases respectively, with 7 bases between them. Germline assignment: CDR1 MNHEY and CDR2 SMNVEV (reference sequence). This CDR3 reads CASSLTGAEAFF. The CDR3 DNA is TGTGCCAGCAGTTTAACGGGGGCTGAAGCTTTCTTT.